These T cell receptor beta chains were read from a single sample in a study of T-cell memory formation after mild COVID-19. TCRdb redid the calling of the 5' RACE reads with MiXCR, one entry per CDR3 protein. The data show around 200,000 distinct CDR3 sequences, 10% to 13% seen once. Sequenced material: PBMCs or a T cell subset sorted from them (not recorded which). These receptor sequences come from a man aged 18 to 35 who had mild COVID-19 (a few samples of this study predate the infection). Cell type and time point are not known. The CDR3 runs from the conserved cysteine through the conserved F or W. The D gene is left open where the match is weak. Clone size is stated in some rows and not others, as once, few, many or a class when expanded.

d_call | j_call | clone_size | v_call | cdr3_nt | cdr3_aa
TRBD2 | TRBJ2-3 | . | TRBV20-1 | TGCAGTGCTAGAGATCCGGGGGGGGTCACAGATACGCAGTATTTT | CSARDPGGVTDTQYF
. | TRBJ2-3 | few | TRBV6-6 | TGTGCCAGCAGTTACTCGACGGCCCTAGATACGCAGTATTTT | CASSYSTALDTQYF
. | TRBJ2-2 | few | TRBV4-1 | TGCGCCAGCAGCCAAGTTTTTAGACAGAAGTCGGTCGGGGACACCGGGGAGCTGTTTTTT | CASSQVFRQKSVGDTGELFF
TRBD1 | TRBJ2-3 | few | TRBV9 | TGTGCCAGCAGCGCGCGGACAGGGACGACAGATACGCAGTATTTT | CASSARTGTTDTQYF
. | TRBJ2-7 | few | TRBV12-3/TRBV12-4 | TGTGCCAGCAGTTTCGACTCACGCTTCTACAATTTCTACGAGCAGTACTTC | CASSFDSRFYNFYEQYF
. | TRBJ2-1 | many | TRBV7-9 | TGTGCCAGCAGCTTGGGGAGGTTCAACGGTTATGAGCAGTTCTTC | CASSLGRFNGYEQFF
. | TRBJ2-5 | . | TRBV10-3 | TGTGCCGGAGGCGATGGACAGCCGTACCAAGAGACCCAGTACTTC | CAGGDGQPYQETQYF
. | TRBJ1-5 | few | TRBV12-3/TRBV12-4 | TGTGCCAGCAGTTTATACCAGGGGCAGGCTCAGCCCCAGCATTTT | CASSLYQGQAQPQHF
TRBD2 | TRBJ2-3 | few | TRBV4-2 | TGTGCCAGCAGCCCAATACCAGCGGGGGGACACACAGATACGCAGTATTTT | CASSPIPAGGHTDTQYF
. | TRBJ1-5 | . | TRBV7-2 | TGTGCCAGCAGCTTTTCATTCGGTAATCAGCCCCAGCATTTT | CASSFSFGNQPQHF
. | TRBJ2-2 | . | TRBV4-2 | TGTGCCAGCAGCCAAGAGTCCGGAACCGGGGAGCTGTTTTTT | CASSQESGTGELFF
. | TRBJ1-1 | many | TRBV5-5 | TGTGCAGCGGGGAGAGACTTCATGAACACTGAAGCTTTCTTT | CAAGRDFMNTEAFF
. | TRBJ1-3 | few | TRBV10-3 | TGTGCCATCAGTGAGTCTGGAAGGGGAACCGGAAACACCATATATTTT | CAISESGRGTGNTIYF
. | TRBJ2-1 | few | TRBV6-5 | TGTGCCAGCAGGGAGCTAAGCGCACCGGGACTGGACAATGAGCAGTTCTTC | CASRELSAPGLDNEQFF
TRBD2 | TRBJ2-1 | . | TRBV4-1 | TGCGCCAGCAGCCAAGAAATAGCGGGGGCCTACAATGAGCAGTTCTTC | CASSQEIAGAYNEQFF
. | TRBJ1-4 | . | TRBV7-8 | TGTGCCAGCAGCTTAAGCCTTGAAAAACTGTTTTTT | CASSLSLEKLFF
TRBD1 | TRBJ2-1 | . | TRBV30 | TGTGCCTGGAGAGGGGATCAGGGGGCGGCACACAATGAGCAGTTCTTC | CAWRGDQGAAHNEQFF
TRBD1 | TRBJ1-2 | few | TRBV12-3/TRBV12-4 | TGTGCCAGCAGTGGATCCGGGACAGGGGGCCTTCGGGGCTACACCTTC | CASSGSGTGGLRGYTF
TRBD2 | TRBJ2-3 | . | TRBV4-3 | TGCGCCAGCAGCACTGGCCTCAGCGGGGGGGCCGGCGATACGCAGTATTTT | CASSTGLSGGAGDTQYF
. | TRBJ1-1 | . | TRBV6-2/TRBV6-3 | TGTGCCAGCAGGACCGAGAAGACGAAAGCTTTCTTT | CASRTEKTKAFF
. | TRBJ1-4 | . | TRBV12-3/TRBV12-4 | TGTGCCAGCAGTTGGGGAATTTCTAATGAAAAACTGTTTTTT | CASSWGISNEKLFF
. | TRBJ2-5 | . | TRBV11-2 | TGTGCCAGCAGCTTTTCGGCCGTAGGGACACAAGAGACCCAGTACTTC | CASSFSAVGTQETQYF
TRBD1 | TRBJ2-2 | . | TRBV20-1 | TGCAGTGCTAGTAGTCGGGACAGGAACACCGGGGAGCTGTTTTTT | CSASSRDRNTGELFF
. | TRBJ2-7 | many | TRBV7-9 | TGTGCCAGCAGCTTAGCGGGATTCTCCTACGAGCAGTACTTC | CASSLAGFSYEQYF
. | TRBJ2-2 | . | TRBV5-6 | TGTGCCAGCAGCGTGGGGGGCCGCCTTAACACCGGGGAGCTGTTTTTT | CASSVGGRLNTGELFF
. | TRBJ1-2 | many | TRBV7-8 | TGTGCCAGCAGCCCAGTAGAACGAGCTAACTATGGCTACACCTTC | CASSPVERANYGYTF
. | TRBJ1-6 | few | TRBV4-1 | TGCGCCAGCAGCCAGGCGGTTGGACCCCTCCACTTT | CASSQAVGPLHF
. | TRBJ1-1 | . | TRBV5-1 | TGCGCCAGCAGCCCCCTTGGACAGAACACTGAAGCTTTCTTT | CASSPLGQNTEAFF
. | TRBJ2-2 | few | TRBV28 | TGTGCCAGCAGCGTCATCACCGGGGAGCTGTTTTTT | CASSVITGELFF
. | TRBJ2-7 | many | TRBV6-6 | TGTGCCAGCGGACGGATGGTCCACGAGCAGTACTTC | CASGRMVHEQYF
. | TRBJ1-2 | few | TRBV6-6 | TGTGCCAGCAGTTACACAGGTGCTGGCTACACCTTC | CASSYTGAGYTF
. | TRBJ1-6 | . | TRBV3-1 | TGTGCCAGCCGAGATAGCTCCTATAATTCACCCCTCCACTTT | CASRDSSYNSPLHF
. | TRBJ1-1 | . | TRBV7-3 | TGTGCCAGCAGACCCGGGACTCACTACACTGAAGCTTTCTTT | CASRPGTHYTEAFF
TRBD1 | TRBJ2-3 | few | TRBV20-1 | TGCAGTTTGGGACAGGGGGCGGGCACAGATACGCAGTATTTT | CSLGQGAGTDTQYF
. | TRBJ1-1 | few | TRBV21-1 | TGTGCCAGCAGCAATGGGATTACAGGTACTGCTGAAGCTTTCTTT | CASSNGITGTAEAFF
. | TRBJ1-1 | . | TRBV18 | TGTGCCAGCTCACCACGATCGGGGGCTGAAGCTTTCTTT | CASSPRSGAEAFF
. | TRBJ2-2 | few | TRBV15 | TGTGCCACCAGTGGGACGGTGAACACCGGGGAGCTGTTTTTT | CATSGTVNTGELFF
TRBD2 | TRBJ2-1 | few | TRBV9 | TGTGCCAGCAGCGTAGGGCCAGCGGGGGGCCATATCGAGCAGTTCTTC | CASSVGPAGGHIEQFF
TRBD1 | TRBJ1-4 | few | TRBV2 | TGTGCCAGCAGTCGGACAGGGGGCCATGAAAAACTGTTTTTT | CASSRTGGHEKLFF
. | TRBJ2-1 | few | TRBV20-1 | TGCAGTGCTATTCTGGCGGGGACCAATGAGCAGTTCTTC | CSAILAGTNEQFF
TRBD1 | TRBJ1-3 | few | TRBV11-2 | TGTGCCAGCAGCTTAAGACAGGGGGCAAACACCATATATTTT | CASSLRQGANTIYF
. | TRBJ1-1 | . | TRBV6-1 | TGTGCCAGCAGTGAGGGCGGAGACACTGAAGCTTTCTTT | CASSEGGDTEAFF
. | TRBJ2-1 | . | TRBV6-2/TRBV6-3 | TGTGCCAGCAGTACCCTGCGTGGTCGTAGGGGTGAGCAGTTCTTC | CASSTLRGRRGEQFF
. | TRBJ2-5 | . | TRBV6-2/TRBV6-3 | TGTGCCAGCAGTCGGGACCCCCTCCGGCAAGAGACCCAGTACTTC | CASSRDPLRQETQYF